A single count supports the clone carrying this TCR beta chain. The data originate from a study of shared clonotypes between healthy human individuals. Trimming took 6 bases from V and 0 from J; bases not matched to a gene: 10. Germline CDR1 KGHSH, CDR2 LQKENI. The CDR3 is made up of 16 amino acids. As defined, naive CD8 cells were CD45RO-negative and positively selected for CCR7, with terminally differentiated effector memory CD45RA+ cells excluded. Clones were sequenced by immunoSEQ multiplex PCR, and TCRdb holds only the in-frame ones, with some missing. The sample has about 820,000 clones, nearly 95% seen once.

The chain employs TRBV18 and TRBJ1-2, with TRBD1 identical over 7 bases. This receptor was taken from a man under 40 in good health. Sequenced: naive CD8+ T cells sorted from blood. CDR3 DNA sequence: TGTGCCAGCTCGGGACAGACACCTCTAGCTAACTATGGCTACACCTTC. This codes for CASSGQTPLANYGYTF. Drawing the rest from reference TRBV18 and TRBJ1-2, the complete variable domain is NAGVMQNPRHLVRRRGQEARLRCSPMKGHSHVYWYRQLPEEGLKFMVYLQKENIIDESGMPKERFSAEFPKEGPSILRIQQVVRGDSAAYFCASSGQTPLANYGYTFGSGTRLTVV.